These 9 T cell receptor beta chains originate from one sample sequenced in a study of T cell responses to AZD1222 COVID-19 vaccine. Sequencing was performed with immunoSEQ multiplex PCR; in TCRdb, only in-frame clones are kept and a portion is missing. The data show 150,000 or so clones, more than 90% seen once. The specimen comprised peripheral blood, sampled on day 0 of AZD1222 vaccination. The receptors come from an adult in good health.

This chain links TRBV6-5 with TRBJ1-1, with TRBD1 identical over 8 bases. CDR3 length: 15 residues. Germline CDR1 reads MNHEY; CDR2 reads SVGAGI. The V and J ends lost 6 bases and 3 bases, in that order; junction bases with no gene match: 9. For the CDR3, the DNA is TGTGCCAGCAGCTCCAGGGGGCAAGGGGACACTGAAGCTTTCTTT. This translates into CASSSRGQGDTEAFF.

CDR3 in amino acids: CASSERWREGETQYF. CDR3 DNA: TGCGCCAGCAGTGAGCGTTGGCGGGAGGGAGAGACCCAGTACTTC. J is TRBJ2-5 and V is TRBV10-2, with TRBD2 identical over 9 bases. Germline lookup yields CDR1 WSHSY and CDR2 SAAADI. The CDR3 loop spans 15 amino acids. V lost 2 bases, J lost 4 bases, and 5 bases stayed unmatched.

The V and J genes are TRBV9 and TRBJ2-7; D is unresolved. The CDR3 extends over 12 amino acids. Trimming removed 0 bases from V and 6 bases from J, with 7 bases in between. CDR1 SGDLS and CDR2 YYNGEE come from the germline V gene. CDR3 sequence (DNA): TGTGCCAGCAGCGTAGGAGTGGGCGAGCAGTACTTC. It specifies CASSVGVGEQYF.

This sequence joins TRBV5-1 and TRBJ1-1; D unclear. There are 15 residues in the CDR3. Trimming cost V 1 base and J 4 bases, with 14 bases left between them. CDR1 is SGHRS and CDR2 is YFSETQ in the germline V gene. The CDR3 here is CASSLRVDMGTEAFF. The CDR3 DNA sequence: TGCGCCAGCAGCTTGAGGGTCGACATGGGCACTGAAGCTTTCTTT.

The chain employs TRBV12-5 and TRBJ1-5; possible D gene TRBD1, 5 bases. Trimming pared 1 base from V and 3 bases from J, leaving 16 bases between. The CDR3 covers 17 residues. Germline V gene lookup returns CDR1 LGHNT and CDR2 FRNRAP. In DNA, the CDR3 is TGTGCTAGTGGTTTGGCCCCGGGACCTGGGACCAATCAGCCCCAGCATTTT. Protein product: CASGLAPGPGTNQPQHF.

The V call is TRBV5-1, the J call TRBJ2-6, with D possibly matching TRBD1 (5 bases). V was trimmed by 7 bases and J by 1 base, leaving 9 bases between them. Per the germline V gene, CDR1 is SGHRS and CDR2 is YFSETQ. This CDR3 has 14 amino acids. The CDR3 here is CASRRGSGANVLTF. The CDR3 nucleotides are TGCGCCAGCCGAAGGGGATCTGGGGCCAACGTCCTGACTTTC.

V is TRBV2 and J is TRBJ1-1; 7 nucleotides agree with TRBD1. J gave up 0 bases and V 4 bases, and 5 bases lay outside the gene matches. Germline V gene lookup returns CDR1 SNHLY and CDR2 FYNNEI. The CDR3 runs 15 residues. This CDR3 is CASSGPQGVNTEAFF. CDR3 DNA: TGTGCCAGCAGTGGTCCCCAGGGGGTGAACACTGAAGCTTTCTTT.

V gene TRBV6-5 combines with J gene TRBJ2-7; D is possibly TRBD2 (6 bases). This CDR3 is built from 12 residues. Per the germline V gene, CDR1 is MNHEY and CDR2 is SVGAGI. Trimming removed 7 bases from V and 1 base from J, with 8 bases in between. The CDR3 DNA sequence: TGTGCCAGCATCCGGGGGTCCTACGAGCAGTACTTC. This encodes CASIRGSYEQYF.

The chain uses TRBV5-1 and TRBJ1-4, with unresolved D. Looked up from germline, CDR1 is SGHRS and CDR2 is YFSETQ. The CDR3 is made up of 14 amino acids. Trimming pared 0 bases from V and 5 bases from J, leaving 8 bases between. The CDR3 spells CASSLGQINEKLFF. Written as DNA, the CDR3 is TGCGCCAGCAGCTTGGGCCAGATCAATGAAAAACTGTTTTTT.